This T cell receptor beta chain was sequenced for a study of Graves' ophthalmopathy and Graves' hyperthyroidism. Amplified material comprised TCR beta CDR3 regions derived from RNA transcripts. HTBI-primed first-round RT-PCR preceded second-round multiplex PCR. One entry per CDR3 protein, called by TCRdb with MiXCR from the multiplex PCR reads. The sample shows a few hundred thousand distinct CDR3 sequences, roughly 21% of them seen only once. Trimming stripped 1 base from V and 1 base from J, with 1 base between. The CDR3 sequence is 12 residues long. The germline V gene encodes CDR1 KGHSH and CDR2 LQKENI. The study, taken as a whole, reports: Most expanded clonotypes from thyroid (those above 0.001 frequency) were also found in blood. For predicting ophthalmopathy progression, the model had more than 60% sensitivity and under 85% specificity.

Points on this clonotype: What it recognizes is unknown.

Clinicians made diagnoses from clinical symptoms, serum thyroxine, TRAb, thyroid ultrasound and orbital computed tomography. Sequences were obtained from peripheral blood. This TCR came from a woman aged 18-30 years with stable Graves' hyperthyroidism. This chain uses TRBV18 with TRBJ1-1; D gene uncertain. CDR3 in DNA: TGTGCCAGCTCACCACAGAACACTGAAGCTTTCTTT. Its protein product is CASSPQNTEAFF.